The 13 T cell receptor beta chains in this list originate from one sample, sequenced in a study of cytomegalovirus exposure and HLA in healthy donors. The PCR had 60 Vbeta and 13 Jbeta primers. Libraries were prepared by immunoSEQ multiplex PCR; TCRdb keeps only in-frame clonotypes and omits some of them. This sample has about 150,000 clones, with around 60% found just once. Sequenced material: PBMCs. Receptor source: a woman aged 60 to 75 in good health and CMV-seropositive.

This clone has a single count. The rearrangement links TRBV7-6 to TRBJ1-1, with 7 nucleotides matching TRBD1. Germline values: CDR1 SGHVS, CDR2 FNYEAQ. The CDR3 runs to 14 residues. Trimming cost V 3 bases and J 0 bases; bases outside gene matches: 1. The CDR3 DNA sequence: TGTGCCAGCAGCTTGACAGGGATGAACACTGAAGCTTTCTTT. Its translation: CASSLTGMNTEAFF.

The V gene is TRBV11-3, the J gene TRBJ2-5; TRBD2 agrees at 7 bases. The DNA end is more similar to TRBJ2-7, so the J call may be wrong. The CDR3 spans 15 residues. From germline, CDR1 is SGHNT and CDR2 YENEEA. The CDR3 sequence is CASSISGTTLSEQYF. CDR3 coding DNA: TGTGCCAGCAGCATCTCCGGGACTACTTTATCCGAGCAGTACTTC.

The genes are TRBV30 and TRBJ2-7, with D tentatively TRBD1 (5 bases). Germline V gene sequence: CDR1 GTSNPN, CDR2 SVGIG (reference sequence). This CDR3 contains 14 residues. V lost 0 bases to trimming and J lost 2 bases, with 11 bases between them. The CDR3 loop reads CAWSVSRGPYEQYF. Written as DNA, the CDR3 is TGTGCCTGGAGTGTAAGTAGGGGCCCCTACGAGCAGTACTTC.

This chain connects TRBV27 to TRBJ2-5, with D perhaps matching TRBD1 (6 bases). TRBJ2-7 explains the end of the DNA better; the J call may be wrong. Per the germline V gene, CDR1 is MNHEY and CDR2 is SMNVEV (reference sequence). This CDR3 spans 12 amino acids. The CDR3 is CASRDRTYEQYF. The DNA for the CDR3 is TGTGCCAGCAGGGACAGAACCTACGAGCAGTACTTC.

The chain links TRBV5-1 to TRBJ2-7, with 10 bases identical to TRBD2. Germline CDR1 SGHRS, CDR2 YFSETQ. CDR3 length equals 15 residues. V shed 4 bases and J 4 bases; nucleotides not matched to a gene: 8. CDR3 sequence (DNA): TGCGCCAGCAGCCTAGCGCCTAGCGGGGGATACGAGCAGTACTTC. The encoded protein is CASSLAPSGGYEQYF.

The chain carries TRBV29-1 and TRBJ2-1; a weak D match, TRBD2 (6 bases). This CDR3 region has 15 residues. Trimming pared 1 base from V and 0 bases from J, leaving 10 bases between. Germline-derived CDR1 and CDR2 are SQVTM and ANQGSEA. Written as DNA, the CDR3 is TGCAGCGTTGAAGGGGGGGTTTTCTCCTACAATGAGCAGTTCTTC. Protein: CSVEGGVFSYNEQFF.

The V call is TRBV5-6, the J call TRBJ2-1, with no clear D. The CDR3 length is 13 residues. Germline V gene data show CDR1 as SGHDT and CDR2 as YYEEEE. V gave up 0 bases and J gave up 4 bases, with 5 bases separating them. CDR3: CASSLVLYNEQFF. CDR3 nucleotide sequence: TGTGCCAGCAGCTTGGTTCTGTACAATGAGCAGTTCTTC.

This chain connects TRBV9 to TRBJ2-5; 7 positions match TRBD2. V was clipped by 0 bases and J by 4 bases; unmatched bases: 12. Germline lookup yields CDR1 SGDLS and CDR2 YYNGEE. The CDR3 runs to 17 residues. The CDR3 here is CASSVAPSGTGRETQYF. The CDR3 coding sequence is TGTGCCAGCAGCGTAGCACCGAGCGGGACCGGGAGAGAGACCCAGTACTTC.

The chain employs TRBV2 and TRBJ1-2, with D perhaps TRBD1 (5 bases). The CDR3 contains 17 residues. Germline CDR1 SNHLY, CDR2 FYNNEI. The germline V and J ends were trimmed by 2 bases and 3 bases, with 19 bases remaining between them. CDR3 nucleotides: TGTGCCAGCAGTGAACGGGGGTTTTCAGGCGGATACTATGGCTACACCTTC. It translates to CASSERGFSGGYYGYTF. Variable domain in full (rest from reference TRBV2 and TRBJ1-2): EPEVTQTPSHQVTQMGQEVILRCVPISNHLYFYWYRQILGQKVEFLVSFYNNEISEKSEIFDDQFSVERPDGSNFTLKIRSTKLEDSAMYFCASSERGFSGGYYGYTFGSGTRLTVV.

In this sample, this clone turned up a few times. V usage is TRBV4-1 and J usage is TRBJ2-7, with 8 nucleotides matching TRBD2. V gave up 4 bases and J gave up 5 bases; unmatched junction bases: 7. This CDR3 contains 14 residues. The V gene's germline CDR1 is MGHRA and CDR2 YSYEKL. The CDR3 sequence is CASSLREGIDEQYF. Here the CDR3 DNA reads TGCGCCAGCAGCCTCCGGGAGGGCATCGACGAGCAGTACTTC.

The chain joins TRBV7-2 to TRBJ2-5, with TRBD2 matching 8 bases. This CDR3 contains 15 residues. Trimming at V came to 1 base and at J to 3 bases, leaving 4 bases not matched to a gene. In germline, CDR1 is SGHTA, CDR2 FQGNSA. DNA of the CDR3: TGTGCCAGCAGCTTAGTCGGGAGGGCCGAAGAGACCCAGTACTTC. Translation gives CASSLVGRAEETQYF.

The chain couples TRBV28 to TRBJ2-5; weak D call: TRBD2 (5 bases). CDR3 length: 13 residues. CDR1 and CDR2 (germline): MDHEN, SYDVKM. V was shortened by 3 bases and J by 2 bases, with 7 bases between the two germline ends. The CDR3 DNA reads as TGTGCCAGCAGTTTTGGCGGGCAAGAGACCCAGTACTTC. Translated: CASSFGGQETQYF.

This clone came up a few times. This chain uses TRBV5-1 with TRBJ2-7; D possibly corresponds to TRBD2 (5 bases). The germline V gene encodes CDR1 SGHRS and CDR2 YFSETQ. CDR3 length equals 13 residues. Trimming removed 2 bases from V and 7 bases from J, with 13 bases in between. This CDR3 is CASSFTGNGEQYF. DNA for the CDR3: TGCGCCAGCAGCTTTACCGGGAATGGAGAGCAGTACTTC. The whole variable domain, remainder taken from reference TRBV5-1 and TRBJ2-7, is KAGVTQTPRYLIKTRGQQVTLSCSPISGHRSVSWYQQTPGQGLQFLFEYFSETQRNKGNFPGRFSGRQFSNSRSEMNVSTLELGDSALYLCASSFTGNGEQYFGPGTRLTVT.